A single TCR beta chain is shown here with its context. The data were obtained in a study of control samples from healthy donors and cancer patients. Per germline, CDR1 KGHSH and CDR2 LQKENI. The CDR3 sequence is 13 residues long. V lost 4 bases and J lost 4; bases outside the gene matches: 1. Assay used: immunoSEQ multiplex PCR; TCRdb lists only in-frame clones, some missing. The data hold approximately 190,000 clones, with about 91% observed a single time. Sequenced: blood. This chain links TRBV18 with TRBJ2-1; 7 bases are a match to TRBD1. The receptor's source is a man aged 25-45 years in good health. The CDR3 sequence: CASSLTGYNEQFF. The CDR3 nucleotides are TGTGCCAGCTCACTGACAGGGTACAATGAGCAGTTCTTC.